The 9 T cell receptor beta chains reported below all come from one sample, sequenced in a study of T-cell memory formation after mild COVID-19 (dated by TCRdb to the early 2020s). Libraries were built with 5' RACE. Sequencing was performed on an Illumina NovaSeq 6000. TCRdb handled the public reads itself, with Q25 trimming in fastp and clone calling in MiXCR, and kept productive beta chains. Rows matching on CDR3 protein sequence are summarized as one entry with the most common DNA and genes. In this sample the table shows hundreds of thousands of distinct CDR3 sequences, around a sixth of which occur a single time. 20% to 25% of the sample comes from the top ten. The sequencing input was PBMCs or a T cell subset sorted from them (not recorded which). The receptors stem from a man aged 18 to 29 who had mild COVID-19 (a few samples of this study predate the infection). The sample titles of this study are shuffled in the database, so cell type and time point are left out; the donor was told from shared clones.

This chain uses TRBV7-9 with TRBJ1-1; 9 bases fit TRBD1. This CDR3 has 16 amino acids. Germline V CDR1 and CDR2: SEHNR, FQNEAQ (reference sequence). Trimming removed 5 bases from V and 3 bases from J; junction bases left unmatched: 10. The CDR3 spells CASSAGQGRWDTEAFF. As DNA, the CDR3 is TGTGCCAGCAGCGCCGGACAGGGGAGGTGGGACACTGAAGCTTTCTTT.

This clonotype was observed many times. The gene calls are TRBV20-1 and TRBJ1-6; unclear D gene. Per the germline V gene, CDR1 is DFQATT and CDR2 is SNEGSKA (reference sequence). The germline V and J ends were trimmed by 1 base and 7 bases, with 17 bases remaining between them. This CDR3 is built from 16 residues. Written as DNA, the CDR3 is TGCAGTGCTAGAGTCGGCACCGAACCTTGGAATTCACCCCTCCACTTT. Amino acids: CSARVGTEPWNSPLHF.

The chain recombines TRBV4-1 with TRBJ2-3, with no clear D. Germline loops: CDR1 MGHRA, CDR2 YSYEKL. The V end was cut by 0 bases, the J end by 2 bases, with 12 bases between. The CDR3 totals 16 residues. The CDR3 sequence is CASSQEASPNTDTQYF. The DNA of the CDR3 is TGCGCCAGCAGCCAAGAAGCTAGTCCCAACACAGATACGCAGTATTTT.

The table lists this clonotype with a few counts. CDR3 bases: TGTGCCAGCAAACTCGGCCGGACCCAGTACTTC. This encodes CASKLGRTQYF. The V call is TRBV6-5, the J call TRBJ2-5, with D uncertain. Germline V gene sequence: CDR1 MNHEY, CDR2 SVGAGI. Between the trimmed V and J ends, which lost 7 bases and 7 bases, there was a span of 10 bases. The CDR3 runs 11 residues.

The chain recombines TRBV12-3 or TRBV12-4 with TRBJ1-3; D remains ambiguous. Trimming stripped 6 bases from V and 1 base from J, with 13 bases between. The CDR3 is made up of 15 amino acids. This CDR3 is CASRETGQSGNTIYF. In DNA form, the CDR3 reads TGTGCCAGCAGGGAAACGGGTCAGTCTGGAAACACCATATATTTT.

The chain is built from TRBV7-9 and TRBJ2-7; D perhaps matches TRBD1 (6 bases). The germline V gene encodes CDR1 SEHNR and CDR2 FQNEAQ (reference sequence). This CDR3 comprises 14 residues. V lost 8 bases to trimming and J lost 4 bases, with 18 bases between them. The CDR3 is CASSRRQDTYEQYF. CDR3 in DNA: TGTGCCAGCTCCCGTCGACAGGATACTTACGAGCAGTACTTC. Combining the CDR3 with reference TRBV7-9 and TRBJ2-7 gives the whole variable domain DTGVSQNPRHKITKRGQNVTFRCDPISEHNRLYWYRQTLGQGPEFLTYFQNEAQLEKSRLLSDRFSAERPKGSFSTLEIQRTEQGDSAMYLCASSRRQDTYEQYFGPGTRLTVT.

This clonotype was found a few times. This rearrangement joins TRBV4-1 to TRBJ2-3; 8 bases fit TRBD1. This CDR3 has 17 residues. J gave up 4 bases and V 3 bases, and 12 bases lay outside the gene matches. Germline values: CDR1 MGHRA, CDR2 YSYEKL. CDR3 loop: CASSHRPDRVSADTQYF. The CDR3 DNA sequence: TGCGCCAGCAGCCACCGCCCGGACAGGGTGAGCGCAGATACGCAGTATTTT.

The rearrangement joins TRBV24-1 to TRBJ2-1, with 9 bases identical to TRBD1. Germline assignment: CDR1 KGHDR and CDR2 SFDVKD. The CDR3 runs to 15 residues. Losses at the gene ends were 7 bases for V and 3 bases for J; bases not matched to a gene: 6. CDR3 residues: CATSEDRGIYNEQFF. The CDR3 DNA reads TGTGCCACCAGCGAGGACAGGGGAATCTACAATGAGCAGTTCTTC.

This clonotype was seen a handful of times. The V and J genes are TRBV20-1 and TRBJ1-1; TRBD1 is a possible D gene (5 bases). There are 17 residues in the CDR3. V was pared by 2 bases and J by 0 bases, with 19 bases between. CDR1 and CDR2 from the germline V gene are DFQATT and SNEGSKA (reference sequence). CDR3: CSARNRDAASLNTEAFF. The CDR3 DNA sequence: TGCAGTGCTAGAAACCGGGACGCAGCTTCGCTGAACACTGAAGCTTTCTTT.